The rows below give T cell receptor beta chains drawn from one sample of a study of cytomegalovirus exposure and HLA in healthy donors. Method: immunoSEQ multiplex PCR; TCRdb's copy keeps in-frame clones and lacks some. The sample holds some 150,000 clones, approximately 60% seen once. The material sequenced was PBMCs. Every receptor here comes from a woman between 35 and 50 years old in good health and CMV-seronegative. Each CDR3 is given with its conserved first and last residue. The D gene is left open where the match is weak. Where a row states a size, it is once, few, many or the class of an expanded clone; other rows omit it.

j_gene | v_gene | abundance | len | d_gene | CDR3nt | CDR3aa
TRBJ2-1 | TRBV5-6 | - | 13 | TRBD2 | TGTGCCAGCAGCTCCGGGGGGGTATATGAGCAGTTCTTC | CASSSGGVYEQFF
TRBJ2-5 | TRBV4-1 | - | 16 | - | TGCGCCAGCAGCCGCCCGGGTCGCCCGCGGGGAGAGACCCAGTACTTC | CASSRPGRPRGETQYF
TRBJ1-3 | TRBV7-2 | few | 15 | - | TGTGCCAGCAGCCTCCAGGGGCACTCTGGAAACACCATATATTTT | CASSLQGHSGNTIYF
TRBJ2-1 | TRBV2 | - | 14 | TRBD1 | TGTGCCAGCAGTCGGGACAGCCTAAACAATGAGCAGTTCTTC | CASSRDSLNNEQFF
TRBJ1-1 | TRBV7-2 | - | 13 | TRBD1 | TGTGCCAGCGGACAGGGGTCGAACACTGAAGCTTTCTTT | CASGQGSNTEAFF
TRBJ1-4 | TRBV9 | - | 15 | - | TGTGCCAGCAGCGTAGGGTTGAGACAGTATGAAAAACTGTTTTTT | CASSVGLRQYEKLFF
TRBJ1-1 | TRBV7-2 | - | 13 | - | TGTGCCAGCATCCGTCCCACGAGCACTGAAGCTTTCTTT | CASIRPTSTEAFF
TRBJ1-4 | TRBV2 | - | 16 | TRBD1 | TGTGCCAGCATTCGTACCCCAGGGGGCCTGGGTGAAAAACTGTTTTTT | CASIRTPGGLGEKLFF
TRBJ1-1 | TRBV7-9 | - | 12 | - | TGTGCCAGCACCTTTTCGGACACTGAAGCTTTCTTT | CASTFSDTEAFF
TRBJ2-3 | TRBV11-2 | few | 12 | - | TGTGCCAGCAGCTTAGGGGCCAGGGAGGAGTATTTT | CASSLGAREEYF
TRBJ1-1 | TRBV29-1 | - | 14 | - | TGCAGCGTTGACTACGGGGGGAGGAACACTGAAGCTTTCTTT | CSVDYGGRNTEAFF
TRBJ2-7 | TRBV30 | - | 11 | - | TGTGCCTGGAGTGTACAGGACGAGCAGTACTTC | CAWSVQDEQYF
TRBJ1-1 | TRBV6-1 | few | 15 | TRBD1 | TGTGCCAGCAGTAGACAGGGTGAAATGAACACTGAAGCTTTCTTT | CASSRQGEMNTEAFF
TRBJ1-5 | TRBV2 | few | 14 | TRBD1 | TGTGCCAGCAGCGGGACAGGGGGGAATCAGCCCCAGCATTTT | CASSGTGGNQPQHF
TRBJ2-7 | TRBV29-1 | - | 12 | - | TGCAGCGTTTCGACAGGCAGTCACGAGCAGTACTTC | CSVSTGSHEQYF
TRBJ1-5 | TRBV7-6 | - | 13 | - | TGTGCCAGCAGCGCTACCCTAAATCAGCCCCAGCATTTT | CASSATLNQPQHF
TRBJ1-1 | TRBV4-2 | few | 17 | - | TGTGCCAGCAGCCAAGAAACCCACAGGGCCCGGAACACTGAAGCTTTCTTT | CASSQETHRARNTEAFF
TRBJ1-1 | TRBV7-3 | once | 15 | TRBD1 | TGTGCCAGCAGCCCCACGTCAGGGGGGAACACTGAAGCTTTCTTT | CASSPTSGGNTEAFF
TRBJ1-4 | TRBV25-1 | - | 14 | - | TGTGCCAGCAGTGGGAGGGGAGTACTCGAAAAACTGTTTTTT | CASSGRGVLEKLFF
TRBJ1-2 | TRBV7-3 | - | 15 | - | TGTGCCAGCAGCTTAACCTCAGGGGCTTGGGAAGGCTACACCTTC | CASSLTSGAWEGYTF
TRBJ1-2 | TRBV4-1 | - | 16 | TRBD1 | TGTGCCAGCAGCCAAGATGTGGACAGGCGCGGCCATGGCTACACCTTC | CASSQDVDRRGHGYTF
TRBJ1-2 | TRBV7-2 | - | 15 | TRBD1 | TGTGCCAGCAGCTTAGTGGACAGGGCCAACTATGGCTACACCTTC | CASSLVDRANYGYTF
TRBJ2-7 | TRBV2 | few | 14 | TRBD2 | TGTGCCAGCAGTTTGGCGGGGGTATCCGGCGAGCAGTACTTC | CASSLAGVSGEQYF
TRBJ1-2 | TRBV30 | - | 13 | TRBD1 | TGTGCCTGGAGTGTAGGGGACAGCTATGGCTACACCTTC | CAWSVGDSYGYTF
TRBJ1-4 | TRBV5-4 | - | 16 | - | TGTGCCAGCAGCTTGGTAGGGGGGGCCTCAGGCGGAAAACTGTTTTTT | CASSLVGGASGGKLFF
TRBJ2-2 | TRBV4-1 | - | 17 | TRBD1 | TGCGCCAGCAGCCAAAGGGGTAGGGGGCGGAAGGCCGGGGAGCTGTTTTTT | CASSQRGRGRKAGELFF
TRBJ2-1 | TRBV25-1 | - | 17 | - | TGTGCCAGCAGTGAATCGGGGGGCTTGAGCTCCTACAATGAGCAGTTCTTC | CASSESGGLSSYNEQFF
TRBJ1-5 | TRBV19 | - | 12 | - | TGTGCCAGTAGGATCACTAATCAGCCCCAGCATTTT | CASRITNQPQHF
TRBJ1-5 | TRBV6-1 | - | 13 | TRBD1 | TGTGCCAGCAGTGAGGACAACAGGGGGCTCCAGCATTTT | CASSEDNRGLQHF
TRBJ1-3 | TRBV9 | - | 16 | - | TGTGCCAGCAGCGTCCAACAGGCGAACTCTGGAAACACCATATATTTT | CASSVQQANSGNTIYF
TRBJ1-2 | TRBV9 | - | 15 | - | TGTGCCAGCAGCGTAGACGGACAGCCGAACTATGGCTACACCTTC | CASSVDGQPNYGYTF
TRBJ1-1 | TRBV11-1 | few | 15 | - | TGTGCCAGCAGCTTAATGGCGGAGATGAACACTGAAGCTTTCTTT | CASSLMAEMNTEAFF
TRBJ2-5 | TRBV13 | once | 16 | TRBD2 | TGTGCCAGCAGCCTAAGGGCAGCGGGGTACCAAGAGACCCAGTACTTC | CASSLRAAGYQETQYF
TRBJ2-1 | TRBV4-1 | - | 18 | TRBD2 | TGCGCCAGCAGCCAAACCTGGGGAGCGGGGGGACCCTACAATGAGCAGTTCTTC | CASSQTWGAGGPYNEQFF
TRBJ1-2 | TRBV19 | - | 18 | TRBD1 | TGTGCCAGTAGTACCCCGGACAGGCGAAACCTCCCTAACTATGGCTACACCTTC | CASSTPDRRNLPNYGYTF
TRBJ1-1 | TRBV27 | - | 14 | - | TGTGCCAGCAGTTTTCGAATGACAGTAGAAGAAGCTTTCTTT | CASSFRMTVEEAFF
TRBJ1-1 | TRBV19 | - | 15 | - | TGTGCCAGTACCCGGGAGCTCTTGGGGAGCACTGAAGCTTTCTTT | CASTRELLGSTEAFF
TRBJ1-2 | TRBV11-1 | - | 13 | TRBD1 | TGTGCCAGCAGCCCGGGACAGAATTATGGCTACACCTTC | CASSPGQNYGYTF
TRBJ2-1 | TRBV4-3 | - | 14 | TRBD2 | TGCGCCAGCAGTCCTAGCGGGGGGGCAAGGGAGCAGTTCTTC | CASSPSGGAREQFF
TRBJ1-2 | TRBV6-1 | - | 15 | - | TGTGCCAGCAGTGAAGAAATGGACAGAGTGCCGGGCTACACCTTC | CASSEEMDRVPGYTF
TRBJ2-7 | TRBV7-2 | - | 14 | TRBD2 | TGTGCCAGCAGTCTGGCTAGCGGGGCCTACGAGCAGTACTTC | CASSLASGAYEQYF
TRBJ2-2 | TRBV18 | few | 15 | - | TGTGCCAGCTCGCCCCGGAGCCCGAACACCGGGGAGCTGTTTTTT | CASSPRSPNTGELFF
TRBJ1-4 | TRBV10-2 | - | 16 | - | TGCGCCAGCAGTGAGTCATTAAGGGAGGGTTATGAAAAACTGTTTTTT | CASSESLREGYEKLFF
TRBJ1-1 | TRBV4-3 | - | 12 | - | TGCGCCAGCAGCCAAGGGGTGACTAGGGCTTTCTTT | CASSQGVTRAFF
TRBJ2-1 | TRBV4-3 | - | 16 | - | TGCGCCAGCAGCCAGGGGGGCCGGGGGGACTACAATGAGCAGTTCTTC | CASSQGGRGDYNEQFF
TRBJ2-1 | TRBV5-1 | - | 15 | TRBD2 | TGCGCCAGCAGCTGGAGCGGGGGGGCCAATAATGAGCAGTTCTTC | CASSWSGGANNEQFF
TRBJ2-7 | TRBV5-6 | few | 15 | - | TGTGCCAGCAGCTTGCTAGCGAAGAACACCTACGAGCAGTACTTC | CASSLLAKNTYEQYF
TRBJ2-7 | TRBV11-1 | few | 15 | TRBD2 | TGTGCCAGCAGTTCGACTAGCGGGGGTTCCTACGAGCAGTACTTC | CASSSTSGGSYEQYF
TRBJ2-5 | TRBV15 | - | 14 | TRBD1 | TGTGCCACCAGCAGGGGACAGCAGAAAGAGACCCAGTACTTC | CATSRGQQKETQYF
TRBJ1-2 | TRBV7-2 | - | 14 | - | TGTGCCAGCAGCCCCCCGGGAAATTACTATGGCTACACCTTC | CASSPPGNYYGYTF